The 27 T cell receptor beta chains reported below all come from one sample, sequenced in a study of control samples from healthy donors and cancer patients. The method was immunoSEQ multiplex PCR; TCRdb's version includes in-frame clones alone and lacks a portion of them. This sample has fewer than 70,000 clones, with about 85% found just once. Input material: PBMCs. These receptors originate from a man aged 55 to 70 with head and neck cancer.

The chain joins TRBV19 to TRBJ2-1; D is possibly TRBD2 (6 bases). CDR1 and CDR2 from the germline V gene are LNHDA and SQIVND (reference sequence). The CDR3 is made up of 15 amino acids. V was trimmed by 7 bases and J by 0 bases, leaving 13 bases between them. CDR3 coding DNA: TGTGCCAGTAATAAACTAGCCGCCTCCTACAATGAGCAGTTCTTC. This translates into CASNKLAASYNEQFF.

This chain joins TRBV29-1 and TRBJ2-7, with 8 nucleotides matching TRBD1. Germline assignment: CDR1 SQVTM and CDR2 ANQGSEA. Losses at the gene ends were 6 bases for V and 6 bases for J; bases not matched to a gene: 4. The CDR3 sequence is 11 residues long. CDR3 coding DNA: TGCAGCGTAGACGACAGGGGCGAGCAGTACTTC. Protein sequence: CSVDDRGEQYF.

This chain links TRBV2 with TRBJ1-5; D remains ambiguous. The CDR3 spans 13 residues. V was trimmed by 1 base and J by 3 bases, leaving 4 bases between them. Germline CDR1 reads SNHLY; CDR2 reads FYNNEI. CDR3 DNA: TGTGCCAGCAGTGAAGACCACAATCAGCCCCAGCATTTT. It yields the protein CASSEDHNQPQHF.

The V and J genes are TRBV5-1 and TRBJ1-4; 10 bases map to TRBD1. CDR3 length: 15 residues. CDR1 is SGHRS and CDR2 is YFSETQ in the germline V gene. J lost 5 bases, V lost 0 bases, and 1 base had no gene match. The CDR3 bases are TGCGCCAGCAGCTTGGAGGGACAGGGGAATGAAAAACTGTTTTTT. As protein: CASSLEGQGNEKLFF.

CDR3 amino acids: CASSYSYVSSYEQYF. Here the CDR3 DNA reads TGTGCCAGCAGTTACTCTTACGTGAGCTCCTACGAGCAGTACTTC. This sequence joins TRBV6-2 or TRBV6-3 and TRBJ2-7, with unresolved D. Between the trimmed V and J ends, which lost 0 bases and 0 bases, there was a span of 9 bases. CDR1 is MNHEY and CDR2 is SVGEGT in the germline V gene. This CDR3 is 15 amino acids long.

The chain is built from TRBV5-5 and TRBJ1-5; TRBD1 agrees at 10 bases. Looked up from germline, CDR1 is SGHKS and CDR2 is YYEKEE (reference sequence). V trimming: 6 bases; J trimming: 7 bases; junction bases outside the gene matches: 7. CDR3 length equals 14 residues. The CDR3 sequence is CASTSGTGVQPQHF. As DNA, the CDR3 is TGTGCCAGCACATCCGGGACAGGGGTCCAGCCCCAGCATTTT.

V usage is TRBV5-1 and J usage is TRBJ1-1, with D perhaps TRBD1 (5 bases). The germline V gene has CDR1 SGHRS and CDR2 YFSETQ. This CDR3 spans 18 amino acids. V shed 0 bases and J shed 0 bases, with 18 bases lying between them. The DNA of the CDR3 is TGCGCCAGCAGCTTGGCCAGGCAGGGACCCTCCATGAACACTGAAGCTTTCTTT. Protein sequence: CASSLARQGPSMNTEAFF.

V usage is TRBV7-3 and J usage is TRBJ1-6, with D hard to call. The CDR3 is 14 amino acids. The germline V and J ends were trimmed by 5 bases and 7 bases, with 12 bases remaining between them. Germline V CDR1 and CDR2: SGHTA, FQGTGA. DNA for the CDR3: TGTGCCAGCAGCACATCACCCAGGAATTCACCCCTCCACTTT. This codes for CASSTSPRNSPLHF.

This clone occurred a few times. The rearrangement links TRBV4-1 to TRBJ2-1; 8 bases fit TRBD2. The CDR3 totals 17 residues. The junction had 7 bases not matched to a gene; V was cut back by 0 bases and J by 3 bases. In germline, CDR1 is MGHRA, CDR2 YSYEKL. DNA for the CDR3: TGCGCCAGCAGCCAAGATGGAGGTAGCGGGGTCTACAATGAGCAGTTCTTC. Encoded protein: CASSQDGGSGVYNEQFF.

The chain carries TRBV29-1 and TRBJ2-7; 7 bases are shared with TRBD1. This CDR3 region has 13 residues. Per germline, CDR1 SQVTM and CDR2 ANQGSEA. V lost 3 bases, J lost 9 bases, and 11 bases stayed unmatched. CDR3 in amino acids: CSVEGDREGTQYF. As DNA, the CDR3 is TGCAGCGTTGAGGGTGACAGGGAAGGTACGCAGTACTTC.

This sequence joins TRBV18 and TRBJ1-5, with 7 bases fitting TRBD1. V lost 4 bases, J lost 0 bases, and 6 bases stayed unmatched. This CDR3 spans 16 amino acids. Germline assignment: CDR1 KGHSH and CDR2 LQKENI. The DNA for the CDR3 is TGTGCCAGCTCACGGTCAGGGGGGTTTAGCAATCAGCCCCAGCATTTT. This gives the protein CASSRSGGFSNQPQHF. The full variable domain, with the rest looked up from reference TRBV18 and TRBJ1-5, is NAGVMQNPRHLVRRRGQEARLRCSPMKGHSHVYWYRQLPEEGLKFMVYLQKENIIDESGMPKERFSAEFPKEGPSILRIQQVVRGDSAAYFCASSRSGGFSNQPQHFGDGTRLSIL.

This clone was found a few times. The chain couples TRBV4-1 to TRBJ1-2, with D hard to call. The germline V gene encodes CDR1 MGHRA and CDR2 YSYEKL. CDR3 length: 13 amino acids. Trimming removed 1 base from V and 4 bases from J, with 7 bases in between. CDR3 sequence (DNA): TGCGCCAGCAGCCAAGGGATAACCTATGGCTACACCTTC. Its protein product is CASSQGITYGYTF.

This clone was counted once. This rearrangement joins TRBV19 to TRBJ2-1; 7 bases align to TRBD2. The CDR3 runs to 15 residues. Losses at the gene ends were 5 bases for V and 4 bases for J; bases not matched to a gene: 8. Germline CDR1 and CDR2: LNHDA and SQIVND (reference sequence). The CDR3 spells CASSPPGGSYNEQFF. CDR3 coding DNA: TGTGCCAGTAGTCCCCCGGGCGGGAGTTACAATGAGCAGTTCTTC.

The chain's CDR3 is CASSWAGKHQETQYF. The CDR3 nucleotides are TGTGCCAGCAGTTGGGCGGGTAAACACCAAGAGACCCAGTACTTC. The chain employs TRBV6-5 and TRBJ2-5, with D maybe TRBD2 (5 bases). This CDR3 spans 15 amino acids. The ends were cut back, 4 bases at V and 0 bases at J, with 12 bases in the middle. CDR1 is MNHEY, CDR2 SVGAGI, per germline.

V usage is TRBV7-6 and J usage is TRBJ1-6; 10 nucleotides line up with TRBD1. Germline CDR1 reads SGHVS; CDR2 reads FNYEAQ. The CDR3 extends over 15 amino acids. Losses at the gene ends were 1 base for V and 10 bases for J; bases not matched to a gene: 4. CDR3 in amino acids: CASSLEGQGDSPLHF. CDR3 bases: TGTGCCAGCAGCTTAGAAGGACAGGGGGACTCACCCCTCCACTTT.

V usage is TRBV9 and J usage is TRBJ1-2, with D possibly TRBD1 on 5 matching bases. CDR1 is SGDLS and CDR2 is YYNGEE in the germline V gene. The CDR3 consists of 16 residues. The V gene lost 6 bases and the J gene lost 5 bases, with 23 bases spanning the gap. The CDR3 nucleotides are TGTGCCAGCACTCCCTTGGGGCGCGGGGGACTGTATGGCTACACCTTC. The encoded protein is CASTPLGRGGLYGYTF. Full variable domain (remainder filled in from reference TRBV9 and TRBJ1-2): DSGVTQTPKHLITATGQRVTLRCSPRSGDLSVYWYQQSLDQGLQFLIQYYNGEERAKGNILERFSAQQFPDLHSELNLSSLELGDSALYFCASTPLGRGGLYGYTFGSGTRLTVV.

The chain recombines TRBV5-1 with TRBJ2-3, with D hard to call. Germline V gene data show CDR1 as SGHRS and CDR2 as YFSETQ. V was cut by 0 bases and J by 3 bases, with 11 bases left in between. This CDR3 comprises 15 residues. CDR3 in DNA: TGCGCCAGCAGCTTGGCGACGGGTCGGACAGATACGCAGTATTTT. Protein sequence: CASSLATGRTDTQYF. Full variable domain (remainder filled in from reference TRBV5-1 and TRBJ2-3): KAGVTQTPRYLIKTRGQQVTLSCSPISGHRSVSWYQQTPGQGLQFLFEYFSETQRNKGNFPGRFSGRQFSNSRSEMNVSTLELGDSALYLCASSLATGRTDTQYFGPGTRLTVL.

The chain joins TRBV6-2 or TRBV6-3 to TRBJ2-3, with TRBD2 matching over 11 bases. After removal of 2 bases from V and 2 bases from J, the junction contained 9 bases not matched to a gene. The CDR3 runs 18 residues. Germline V gene data show CDR1 as MNHEY and CDR2 as SVGEGT. CDR3 region: CASSYGASGGTTTDTQYF. The CDR3 DNA reads as TGTGCCAGCAGTTACGGGGCTAGCGGGGGGACCACCACAGATACGCAGTATTTT.

The chain is built from TRBV10-3 and TRBJ1-1; TRBD1 agrees at 8 bases. The junction had 9 bases not matched to a gene; V was cut back by 5 bases and J by 1 base. There are 16 residues in the CDR3. Per the germline V gene, CDR1 is ENHRY and CDR2 is SYGVKD. The chain's CDR3 is CAISLGQGSGNTEAFF. The CDR3 DNA sequence: TGTGCCATCAGTCTTGGACAGGGCTCGGGGAACACTGAAGCTTTCTTT.

The gene calls are TRBV6-5 and TRBJ2-7; TRBD1 aligns across 8 bases. CDR1 is MNHEY, CDR2 SVGAGI, per germline. The CDR3 is made up of 15 amino acids. V shed 4 bases and J 4 bases; nucleotides not matched to a gene: 9. Written as DNA, the CDR3 is TGTGCCAGCAGTTTGCAGGGGGCCTGGGGGTACGAGCAGTACTTC. Translated, it gives CASSLQGAWGYEQYF.

V and J are TRBV7-3 and TRBJ2-1; D gene uncertain. Germline CDR1 is SGHTA and CDR2 is FQGTGA. This CDR3 region has 13 residues. The ends were cut back, 5 bases at V and 5 bases at J, with 10 bases in the middle. CDR3 DNA: TGTGCCAGCAGCCCCCGGCAAAACAATGAGCAGTTCTTC. Its protein is CASSPRQNNEQFF.

The chain recombines TRBV7-8 with TRBJ2-2; 8 bases fit TRBD1. J gave up 1 base and V 2 bases, and 9 bases lay outside the gene matches. This CDR3 has 18 amino acids. Germline V gene sequence: CDR1 SGHVS, CDR2 FQNEAQ. Here the CDR3 reads CASSLYGTGGLNTGELFF. In DNA form, the CDR3 reads TGTGCCAGCAGCTTATACGGGACAGGAGGTTTGAACACCGGGGAGCTGTTTTTT.

This rearrangement joins TRBV9 to TRBJ2-4; TRBD1 agrees at 9 bases. The CDR3 covers 15 residues. Trimming cost V 4 bases and J 4 bases; bases outside gene matches: 6. From germline, CDR1 is SGDLS and CDR2 YYNGEE. The CDR3 loop is CASSTQDRGKNIQYF. CDR3 nucleotide sequence: TGTGCCAGCAGCACTCAGGACAGGGGTAAAAACATTCAGTACTTC.

In the case of this clone: Its ends do not fully match the called genes, so a read error is possible. This chain uses TRBV6-6 with TRBJ1-2; weak D call: TRBD1 (5 bases). This CDR3 is 13 amino acids long. Germline V gene sequence: CDR1 MNHNY, CDR2 SVGAGI (reference sequence). This CDR3 reads CASCRAEGYGYTF. DNA for the CDR3: TGCGCCAGCTGCAGGGCAGAGGGCTATGGCTACACCTTC.

The chain combines TRBV5-1 with TRBJ2-3; D possibly corresponds to TRBD1 (5 bases). CDR3 length: 14 residues. V lost 5 bases and J lost 3, with 13 bases in between. Germline V CDR1 and CDR2: SGHRS, YFSETQ. The CDR3 here is CASRRQGGTDTQYF. The CDR3 DNA reads TGCGCCAGCAGGAGGCAGGGCGGTACAGATACGCAGTATTTT.

The chain recombines TRBV28 with TRBJ1-5, with 7 bases aligning to TRBD1. CDR1 is MDHEN, CDR2 SYDVKM, per germline. CDR3 length: 14 residues. J gave up 2 bases and V 5 bases, and 3 bases lay outside the gene matches. The CDR3 sequence is CASSRGQGNQPQHF. The CDR3 DNA is TGTGCCAGCAGTCGAGGACAGGGCAATCAGCCCCAGCATTTT.

V is TRBV6-6 and J is TRBJ2-3, with D perhaps TRBD1 (6 bases). The CDR3 contains 15 residues. Germline V gene data show CDR1 as MNHNY and CDR2 as SVGAGI (reference sequence). Trimming took off 0 bases at V and 1 base at J, with 8 bases between the two ends. The CDR3 loop is CASSYSGQRTDTQYF. CDR3 coding DNA: TGTGCCAGCAGTTACTCCGGACAGCGCACAGATACGCAGTATTTT.